The T cell receptor beta chain under discussion was sequenced for a study of chemoradiotherapy in HPV16-positive cancers. Study background: Candidate HPV-specific T-cell clones and common TCR motifs came from functional assays in a couple of HPV16-positive patients. General study results and limits: Better recurrence-free survival went with HPV-responsive T-cell expansion in HPV16-positive patients. Candidate HPV-specific clones and E7-related TCR motifs grew in tumor during treatment. Only two HPV16-positive patients supplied the functional HPV-specificity definition.

Germline V gene lookup returns CDR1 MGHRA and CDR2 YSYEKL. The CDR3 covers 15 residues. Trimming took 4 bases from V and 4 from J; bases not matched to a gene: 9. Points on this clone: Its antigen is not known.

Generated by immunoSEQ multiplex PCR, the TCRdb table keeps only in-frame clones and is missing some. Of about 17,000 clones listed, roughly 90% are singletons. The TCR comes from a human donor with HPV-associated anogenital cancer. Sequenced material: blood, taken from a patient who underwent chemoradiotherapy. The chain uses TRBV4-1 and TRBJ1-1; TRBD1 matches at 7 bases. CDR3 protein: CASSRDRVGGTEAFF. The CDR3 DNA reads as TGCGCCAGCAGCCGAGACAGGGTCGGGGGCACTGAAGCTTTCTTT.